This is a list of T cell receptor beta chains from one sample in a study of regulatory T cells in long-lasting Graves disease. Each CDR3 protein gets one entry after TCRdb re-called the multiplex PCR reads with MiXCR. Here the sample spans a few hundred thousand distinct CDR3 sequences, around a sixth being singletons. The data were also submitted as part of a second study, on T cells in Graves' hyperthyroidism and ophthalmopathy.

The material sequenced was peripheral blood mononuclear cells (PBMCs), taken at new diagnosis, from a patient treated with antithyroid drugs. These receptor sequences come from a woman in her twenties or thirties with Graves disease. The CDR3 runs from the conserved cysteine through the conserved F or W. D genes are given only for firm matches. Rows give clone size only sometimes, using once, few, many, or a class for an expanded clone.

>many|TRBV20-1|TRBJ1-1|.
TGCAGTGCTTTAACCAAAACAGGGTCAGCTTTCTTT
CSALTKTGSAFF
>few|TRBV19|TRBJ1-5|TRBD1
TGTGCCAGCCTTGGACAGGGGGCGGATCAGCCCCAGCATTTT
CASLGQGADQPQHF
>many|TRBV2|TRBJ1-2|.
TGTGCCAGCAGTGTAGCAGAGAACTATGGCTACACCTTC
CASSVAENYGYTF
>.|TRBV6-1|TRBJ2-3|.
TGTGCCAGCCAAGGGGGAAGGGAGCAGTATTTT
CASQGGREQYF
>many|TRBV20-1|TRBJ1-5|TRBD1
TGCAGTGCCTACATGACGGACAGGGCCTATAGCAATCAGCCCCAGCATTTT
CSAYMTDRAYSNQPQHF
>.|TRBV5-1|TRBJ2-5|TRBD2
TGCGCCAGCAGCCCACAGGGACTAGCGGGGGTGTACCAAGAGACCCAGTACTTC
CASSPQGLAGVYQETQYF
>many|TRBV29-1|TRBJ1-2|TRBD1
TGCAGCGTTGACCCGAAGGACAGGGGACGCCCTTATGGCTACACCTTC
CSVDPKDRGRPYGYTF
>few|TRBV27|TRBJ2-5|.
TGTGCCAGCACCTCGGTGGAAGCGACCCAGTACTTC
CASTSVEATQYF
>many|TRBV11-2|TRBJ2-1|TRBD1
TGTGCCAGCAGCTTCCGGGACAGCTACAATGAGCAGTTCTTC
CASSFRDSYNEQFF
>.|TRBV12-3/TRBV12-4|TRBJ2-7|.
TGTGCCAGCAGAACTTACGGGAGCCGGGCGGAGGAGCAGTACTTC
CASRTYGSRAEEQYF
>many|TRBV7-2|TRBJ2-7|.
TGTGCCAGCAGCTTAGCGCTTACAGGGTACGAGCAGTACTTC
CASSLALTGYEQYF
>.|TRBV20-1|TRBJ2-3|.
TGCAGTGCTACCGAACTTCAGGGACAAACCCTCGATACGCAGTATTTT
CSATELQGQTLDTQYF
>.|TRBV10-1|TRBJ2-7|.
TGCGCCAGCAGCTGGAGAAGCTCCTACGAGCAGTACTTC
CASSWRSSYEQYF
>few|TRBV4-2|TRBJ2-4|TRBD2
TGTGCCAGCAGCCAAGATTTGACTCCGCGGACTAGCGTTACCAAAAACATTCAGTACTTC
CASSQDLTPRTSVTKNIQYF
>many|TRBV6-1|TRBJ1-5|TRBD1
TGTGCCAGCATCCGGACAGGGCAGGGTAATCAGCCCCAGCATTTT
CASIRTGQGNQPQHF
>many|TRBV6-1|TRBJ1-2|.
TGTGCCAGCAGTCACAGGGATCCGGGCTATGGCTACACCTTC
CASSHRDPGYGYTF
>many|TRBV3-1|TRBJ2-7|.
TGTGCCAGCAGCCAAGACGGGGGGCAGGTCTACGAGCAGTACTTC
CASSQDGGQVYEQYF
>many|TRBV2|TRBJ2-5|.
TGTGCCCCGTCGGGGGTGCAGGGGGAGGTCGAGACCCAGTACTTC
CAPSGVQGEVETQYF
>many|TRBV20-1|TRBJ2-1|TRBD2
TGCAGTGCTAGGGGTCTAGCGGCCCCCTACAATGAGCAGTTCTTC
CSARGLAAPYNEQFF
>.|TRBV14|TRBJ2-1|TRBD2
TGTGCCAGCAGCCAAGAGGTGGGGGAGGGACTAGCAGGGCTAAAGCAGTTCTTC
CASSQEVGEGLAGLKQFF
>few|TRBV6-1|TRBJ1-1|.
TGTGCCAGCAGTGACCGGGACGCCTTCAACACTGAAGCTTTCTTT
CASSDRDAFNTEAFF
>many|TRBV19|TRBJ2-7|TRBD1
TGTGCCACGCAATCGGGACAGGGAGAGCAGTACTTC
CATQSGQGEQYF
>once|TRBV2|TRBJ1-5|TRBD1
TGTGCCAGCAGTAGGGACAGGGGCGGGAATCAGCCCCAGCATTTT
CASSRDRGGNQPQHF
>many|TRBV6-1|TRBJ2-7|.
TGTGCCAGCGCTAGAACCGGGACAAGCTACGAGCAGTACTTC
CASARTGTSYEQYF
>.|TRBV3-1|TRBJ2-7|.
TGTGCCAGCAGCCAAGCGCATGTCGAGCAGTACTTC
CASSQAHVEQYF
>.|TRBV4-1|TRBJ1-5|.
TGCGCCAGCAGCCAATGGGTTAGCAATCAGCCCCAGCATTTT
CASSQWVSNQPQHF
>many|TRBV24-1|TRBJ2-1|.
TGTGCCACCAGTGATCCCGGGGGTGAGCAGTTCTTC
CATSDPGGEQFF
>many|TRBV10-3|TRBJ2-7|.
TGTGCCATCAGTGACGTGACAACCGGGTCTAGCTCCTACGAGCAGTACTTC
CAISDVTTGSSSYEQYF
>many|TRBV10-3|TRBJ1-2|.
TGTGCCATCAGAGCAGCGCCGGGCGGCTACACCTTC
CAIRAAPGGYTF
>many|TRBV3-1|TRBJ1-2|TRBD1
TGTGCCAGCAGCAGAAAGGGACAGTCCTATGGCTACACCTTC
CASSRKGQSYGYTF
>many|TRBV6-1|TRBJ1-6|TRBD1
TGTGCCAGCAGCCTCGGGACAGGGGAAGATTCACCCCTCCACTTT
CASSLGTGEDSPLHF
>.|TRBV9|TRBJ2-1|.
TGTGCCAGCAGCGGGGACGGGGGGCATGAGCAGTTCTTC
CASSGDGGHEQFF
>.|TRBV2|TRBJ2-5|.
TGTGCCAGCACGGGGGGACCACAGGGGACGGAGACCCAGTACTTC
CASTGGPQGTETQYF
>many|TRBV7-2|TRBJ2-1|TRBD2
TGTGCCAGCAGCTTACTAGCGGGGGGGAAGGGGCAGTTCTTC
CASSLLAGGKGQFF
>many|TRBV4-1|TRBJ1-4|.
TGCGCCAGCAGCCGGCGGCTGGGGGCCGCGCTTAATGAAAAACTGTTTTTT
CASSRRLGAALNEKLFF
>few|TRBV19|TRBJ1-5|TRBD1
TGTGCCAGTAGTCTCCGGGACAGGGTTCTTCAGCCCCAGCATTTT
CASSLRDRVLQPQHF
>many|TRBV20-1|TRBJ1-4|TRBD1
TGCAGTGCTTTCAGACAGGGAGATAATGAAAAACTGTTTTTT
CSAFRQGDNEKLFF
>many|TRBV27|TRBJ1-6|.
TGTGCCAGCAGTTTATACAGCTATAATTCACCCCTCCACTTT
CASSLYSYNSPLHF
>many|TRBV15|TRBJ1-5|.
TGTGCCACCAGCGGGAGGAGAAATCAGCCCCAGCATTTT
CATSGRRNQPQHF
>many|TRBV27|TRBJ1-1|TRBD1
TGTGCCAGCAGTGGGACAGGGAGTAGCACTGAAGCTTTCTTT
CASSGTGSSTEAFF
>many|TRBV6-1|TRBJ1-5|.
TGTGCCAGCAGTACCCGGGACGGATACAATCAGCCCCAGCATTTT
CASSTRDGYNQPQHF
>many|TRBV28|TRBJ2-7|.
TGTGCCAGCAGTTTAGAGGACGGGGGCGAGCAGTACTTC
CASSLEDGGEQYF
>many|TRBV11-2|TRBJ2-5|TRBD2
TGTGCCAGCAGCTTAGTGCGGCTAGCGGGAGGAGAGACCCAGTACTTC
CASSLVRLAGGETQYF
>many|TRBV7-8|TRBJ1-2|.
TGTGCCAGCAGCCCCAATGGTGGCTATGGCTACACCTTC
CASSPNGGYGYTF
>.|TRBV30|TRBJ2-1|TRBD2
TGTGCCTGGAGTTCTTGGACTAGCCGCAATGAGCAGTTCTTC
CAWSSWTSRNEQFF
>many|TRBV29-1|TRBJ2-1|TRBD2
TGCAGCGTTGTTAGCGGGGATGCCAATGAGCAGTTCTTC
CSVVSGDANEQFF
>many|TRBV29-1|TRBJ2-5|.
TGCAGCGTTCAAGGGGCGGAGAGAATTCGTGAGACCCAGTACTTC
CSVQGAERIRETQYF
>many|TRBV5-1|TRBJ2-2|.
TGCGCCAGCAGCTTGGGAAGCGGTGTTGGGACCGGGGAGCTGTTTTTT
CASSLGSGVGTGELFF
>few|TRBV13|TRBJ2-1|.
TGTGCCAGCAGCTCGGGACCCACCGCGTTCTTC
CASSSGPTAFF
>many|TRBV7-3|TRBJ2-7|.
TGTGCCAGCAGCCTTGCGGCACTCGCCGCCGAGCAGTACTTC
CASSLAALAAEQYF
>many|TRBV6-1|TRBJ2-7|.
TGTGCCAGCAGTGCGGAAGGTGGCTACGAGCAGTACTTC
CASSAEGGYEQYF
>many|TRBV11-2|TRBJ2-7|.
TGTGCCAGCAGCTTAGATTTGGGATCCCTCTACGAGCAGTACTTC
CASSLDLGSLYEQYF
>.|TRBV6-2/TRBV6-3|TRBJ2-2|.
TGTGCCAGCAGTGTGGCGGGGGCAAGCGGGGAGCTGTTTTTT
CASSVAGASGELFF
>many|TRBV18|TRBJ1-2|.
TGTGCCAGCTCACCACCAGCGGCAGATGGCTACACCTTC
CASSPPAADGYTF